The next 22 T cell receptor beta chains were all read from a single sample in a study of blood T cell repertoires in COVID-19. Sequencing used immunoSEQ multiplex PCR; TCRdb keeps in-frame clones, though not all of them. This sample has about 150,000 clones; 75% to 85% occur once, and the top ten carry around 10%. Material: peripheral blood. All receptors come from a woman aged 55-70 years with COVID-19, enrolled during active disease.

The chain joins TRBV24-1 to TRBJ2-3; the D gene is possibly TRBD2 (5 bases). The V gene's germline CDR1 is KGHDR and CDR2 SFDVKD. Trimming cost V 4 bases and J 0 bases, with 10 bases left between them. The CDR3 extends over 15 amino acids. CDR3 DNA sequence: TGTGCCACCAGTGACCCGGGATTAAGCACAGATACGCAGTATTTT. It yields the protein CATSDPGLSTDTQYF.

J is TRBJ1-1 and V is TRBV11-2; TRBD1 matches at 7 bases. The CDR3 sequence is 13 residues long. Trimming removed 4 bases from V and 6 bases from J; junction bases left unmatched: 5. Germline V gene data show CDR1 as SGHAT and CDR2 as FQNNGV. The CDR3 loop reads CASSSRQGPEAFF. CDR3 sequence (DNA): TGTGCCAGCAGCTCCCGACAGGGCCCTGAAGCTTTCTTT.

V usage is TRBV12-3 or TRBV12-4 and J usage is TRBJ1-5, with D possibly TRBD1 on 5 matching bases. The V end was cut by 4 bases, the J end by 6 bases, with 10 bases between. The CDR3 is made up of 13 amino acids. The chain's CDR3 is CASSSWGRQPQHF. For the CDR3, the DNA is TGTGCCAGCAGTTCCTGGGGCCGTCAGCCCCAGCATTTT.

V gene TRBV4-1 combines with J gene TRBJ1-3; 7 nucleotides line up with TRBD1. CDR1 MGHRA and CDR2 YSYEKL come from the germline V gene. The junction had 12 bases not matched to a gene; V was cut back by 4 bases and J by 0 bases. This CDR3 is built from 18 residues. This CDR3 reads CASSRDSYTLVSGNTIYF. For the CDR3, the DNA is TGCGCCAGCAGCCGGGACAGTTATACCCTCGTCTCTGGAAACACCATATATTTT.

The table lists this clone with a count of one. An end of the junction differs from the germline gene, which may be a read error. This chain uses TRBV5-1 with TRBJ2-1; tentative D call: TRBD2 (6 bases). This CDR3 contains 13 residues. Germline V CDR1 and CDR2: SGHRS, YFSETQ. The DNA of the CDR3 is TGCGCCAGCACCTTGGGACTTTACAATGAGCAGTTCTTC. Encoded protein: CASTLGLYNEQFF.

The chain uses TRBV5-1 and TRBJ1-3; 8 bases are shared with TRBD1. Trimming at V came to 5 bases and at J to 4 bases, leaving 5 bases not matched to a gene. The CDR3 contains 14 residues. CDR1 is SGHRS, CDR2 YFSETQ, per germline. This chain's CDR3 is CASSQGANGNTIYF. CDR3 nucleotide sequence: TGCGCCAGCAGTCAGGGGGCGAACGGAAACACCATATATTTT.

The chain uses TRBV20-1 and TRBJ2-7, with a tentative D call TRBD2 (6 bases). Trimming cost V 3 bases and J 6 bases, with 9 bases left between them. The CDR3 extends over 11 amino acids. Germline V gene sequence: CDR1 DFQATT, CDR2 SNEGSKA (reference sequence). CDR3 protein: CSASRGSEQYF. CDR3 DNA sequence: TGCAGTGCTAGTCGGGGGTCCGAGCAGTACTTC.

The V call is TRBV5-1, the J call TRBJ1-2; 8 bases are shared with TRBD1. The CDR3 runs 14 residues. Germline values: CDR1 SGHRS, CDR2 YFSETQ. V was clipped by 4 bases and J by 2 bases; unmatched bases: 4. The CDR3 sequence is CASSPRTGNYGYTF. CDR3 DNA: TGCGCCAGCAGCCCCAGGACAGGGAACTATGGCTACACCTTC.

This clone came up once. The chain carries TRBV5-5 and TRBJ1-5; 7 bases fit TRBD1. Germline V gene data show CDR1 as SGHKS and CDR2 as YYEKEE (reference sequence). The CDR3 consists of 15 residues. The V segment lost 5 bases and the J segment 4 bases; nucleotides outside the gene matches: 9. The CDR3 sequence is CASSRIRDRNQPQHF. The CDR3 DNA is TGTGCCAGCAGTAGAATCCGGGACAGAAATCAGCCCCAGCATTTT.

The chain employs TRBV7-9 and TRBJ1-4; D possibly corresponds to TRBD1 (6 bases). This CDR3 has 15 amino acids. Germline values: CDR1 SEHNR, CDR2 FQNEAQ (reference sequence). The V end was cut by 5 bases, the J end by 5 bases, with 15 bases between. The CDR3 DNA is TGTGCCAGCAGCCCCTTCACAGGGTCGAATGAAAAACTGTTTTTT. Translated, it gives CASSPFTGSNEKLFF. The full variable domain, its missing parts supplied by reference TRBV7-9 and TRBJ1-4, is DTGVSQNPRHKITKRGQNVTFRCDPISEHNRLYWYRQTLGQGPEFLTYFQNEAQLEKSRLLSDRFSAERPKGSFSTLEIQRTEQGDSAMYLCASSPFTGSNEKLFFGSGTQLSVL.

The genes are TRBV6-5 and TRBJ1-3; perhaps TRBD1 as D (5 bases). Per germline, CDR1 MNHEY and CDR2 SVGAGI. V was cut by 4 bases and J by 0 bases, with 10 bases left in between. This CDR3 is 15 amino acids long. The CDR3 reads CASSSDSHSGNTIYF. CDR3 DNA sequence: TGTGCCAGCAGTTCCGACAGCCACTCTGGAAACACCATATATTTT.

The rearrangement links TRBV9 to TRBJ2-1, with a possible D match to TRBD1 (6 bases). Germline CDR1 SGDLS, CDR2 YYNGEE. V dropped 0 bases and J dropped 1 base, with 8 bases sitting between them. CDR3 length equals 15 residues. CDR3 sequence: CASSVGGGSYNEQFF. CDR3 nucleotide sequence: TGTGCCAGCAGCGTAGGAGGGGGTTCCTACAATGAGCAGTTCTTC.

The chain is built from TRBV7-9 and TRBJ1-1, with D possibly matching TRBD1 (6 bases). There are 14 residues in the CDR3. V was clipped by 4 bases and J by 2 bases, with 11 bases between them. The germline V gene encodes CDR1 SEHNR and CDR2 FQNEAQ (reference sequence). CDR3 residues: CASSSGQLNTEAFF. The CDR3 region has the DNA TGTGCCAGCAGCTCTGGACAGCTTAACACTGAAGCTTTCTTT. The variable domain in full, completed from reference TRBV7-9 and TRBJ1-1, reads DTGVSQNPRHKITKRGQNVTFRCDPISEHNRLYWYRQTLGQGPEFLTYFQNEAQLEKSRLLSDRFSAERPKGSFSTLEIQRTEQGDSAMYLCASSSGQLNTEAFFGQGTRLTVV.

In this sample, this clone turned up once. V usage is TRBV6-5 and J usage is TRBJ2-3, with 7 nucleotides matching TRBD2. The CDR3 is 15 amino acids. Trimming took 5 bases from V and 2 from J; bases not matched to a gene: 7. Germline V gene lookup returns CDR1 MNHEY and CDR2 SVGAGI. The CDR3 DNA reads as TGTGCCAGCAGTCTCTCGCGGGGGAACACAGATACGCAGTATTTT. Residues: CASSLSRGNTDTQYF.

V gene TRBV11-3 combines with J gene TRBJ2-1; 12 bases are shared with TRBD2. Unmatched junction bases numbered 6, after V lost 0 bases and J lost 6 bases. CDR1 and CDR2 (germline): SGHNT, YENEEA. The CDR3 runs 17 residues. CDR3 nucleotide sequence: TGTGCCAGCAGCTTAGATCCGGGACTAGCGGGCTCCAATGAGCAGTTCTTC. It encodes CASSLDPGLAGSNEQFF.

The chain employs TRBV27 and TRBJ1-1; TRBD1 is a possible D gene (6 bases). The CDR3 sequence is 14 residues long. Germline CDR1 MNHEY, CDR2 SMNVEV (reference sequence). V was cut by 3 bases and J by 4 bases, with 12 bases left in between. The CDR3 region is CASSFQGRFTEAFF. Here the CDR3 DNA reads TGTGCCAGCAGTTTTCAGGGGCGCTTCACTGAAGCTTTCTTT.

The chain uses TRBV18 and TRBJ2-1; D is possibly TRBD1 (6 bases). This CDR3 is 15 amino acids long. Looked up from germline, CDR1 is KGHSH and CDR2 is LQKENI. V was shortened by 3 bases and J by 1 base, with 10 bases between the two germline ends. Here the CDR3 DNA reads TGTGCCAGCTCACCCTCACAGGGTTCCTACAATGAGCAGTTCTTC. Protein product: CASSPSQGSYNEQFF.

CDR3 DNA sequence: TGTGCCAGCAGGCGGCTGAACACTGAAGCTTTCTTT. Encoded protein: CASRRLNTEAFF. This sequence joins TRBV6-6 and TRBJ1-1; no reliable D call. This CDR3 has 12 residues. V gave up 6 bases and J gave up 0 bases, with 5 bases separating them. The V gene's germline CDR1 is MNHNY and CDR2 SVGAGI (reference sequence).

CDR3 residues: CASSLAGQGATQYF. CDR3 nucleotides: TGTGCCAGCAGCTTAGCGGGACAAGGGGCGACCCAGTACTTC. The genes are TRBV7-8 and TRBJ2-5; perhaps TRBD1 as D (6 bases). The germline gives CDR1 SGHVS, CDR2 FQNEAQ. Trimming left V 0 bases short and J 7 bases short, with 12 bases between. CDR3 length equals 14 residues.

The chain carries TRBV7-3 and TRBJ2-5; TRBD2 aligns across 8 bases. J gave up 2 bases and V 5 bases, and 19 bases lay outside the gene matches. CDR1 and CDR2 from the germline V gene are SGHTA and FQGTGA. This CDR3 comprises 19 residues. The CDR3 nucleotides read TGTGCCAGCAGCCCGACTGGGAGGGGTAGCGGGGTGATACAAGAGACCCAGTACTTC. Protein product: CASSPTGRGSGVIQETQYF.

The chain joins TRBV15 to TRBJ1-4, with TRBD1 matching 8 bases. The CDR3 has 16 residues. The V and J ends lost 1 base and 5 bases, in that order; junction bases with no gene match: 6. CDR1 and CDR2 from the germline V gene are LNHNV and YYDKDF (reference sequence). The CDR3 bases are TGTGCCACCAGCAGAGGCCGGGACAGGAGAAATGAAAAACTGTTTTTT. Encoded protein: CATSRGRDRRNEKLFF.

The V and J genes are TRBV5-8 and TRBJ1-1, with TRBD1 identical over 7 bases. V lost 3 bases, J lost 6 bases, and 5 bases stayed unmatched. CDR3 size: 13 residues. CDR1 is SGHTS and CDR2 is YDEGEE in the germline V gene. This CDR3 is CASSSRGWSEAFF. The CDR3 DNA follows: TGTGCCAGCAGCTCCAGGGGGTGGTCTGAAGCTTTCTTT. Full variable domain (outside the CDR3, taken from reference TRBV5-8 and TRBJ1-1): EAGVTQSPTHLIKTRGQQATLRCSPISGHTSVYWYQQALGLGLQFLLWYDEGEERNRGNFPPRFSGRQFPNYSSELNVNALELEDSALYLCASSSRGWSEAFFGQGTRLTVV.